Listed below are T cell receptor beta chains from one sample, sequenced in a study of cytomegalovirus exposure and HLA in healthy donors. Some clones are missing from TCRdb's copy, which holds only in-frame ones; the method was immunoSEQ multiplex PCR. The profile shows some 90,000 clones, about 81% of them singletons. Sequencing input: PBMCs. These TCRs come from a man between 40 and 49 years old in good health and CMV-seronegative. CDR3s include the opening cysteine and the closing phenylalanine or tryptophan. A D gene is named only where the DNA matches it firmly. Clone size is shown for a subset of rows, as once, few, many or a class of expanded clone.

TRBJ2-5 - TRBV4-1 TRBD2 TGCGCCAGCAGCCGATCTAGCGGGGGGGCTGAGACCCAGTACTTC CASSRSSGGAETQYF
TRBJ1-5 - TRBV12-5 - TGTGCTAGTGGTCCCCAGGGTAATCAGCCCCAGCATTTT CASGPQGNQPQHF
TRBJ2-1 - TRBV11-2 - TGTGCCAGCAGCTTAGTGGTCAGGGGCGAGCAGTTCTTC CASSLVVRGEQFF
TRBJ1-5 once TRBV2 - TGTGCCAGCAGCCCCTGGGGAGCCCTTAGCAATCAGCCCCAGCATTTT CASSPWGALSNQPQHF
TRBJ2-3 few TRBV4-1 - TGCGCCAGCAGCCAAGGGGCGACCACAGATACGCAGTATTTT CASSQGATTDTQYF
TRBJ2-5 once TRBV10-3 - TGTGCCATCAGTGAGCCTCGAACTCGGGAGACCCAGTACTTC CAISEPRTRETQYF
TRBJ2-3 - TRBV5-1 - TGCGCCAGCAGCCCAGCTGCCCTAGACACAGATACGCAGTATTTT CASSPAALDTDTQYF
TRBJ1-2 once TRBV7-9 TRBD1 TGTGCCAGCAGCCCGACAGGGGCCCGTGGCTACACCTTC CASSPTGARGYTF
TRBJ1-1 - TRBV5-1 - TGCGCCAGCAGCTTGGAGGGGAAGGCCACTGAAGCTTTCTTT CASSLEGKATEAFF
TRBJ2-3 once TRBV9 - TGTGCCAGCAGCGTAGATTTGCGGGCCTTCACAGATACGCAGTATTTT CASSVDLRAFTDTQYF
TRBJ2-7 - TRBV27 TRBD1 TGTGCCAGCAGTTCGGGACAGGCGTACTACGAGCAGTACTTC CASSSGQAYYEQYF
TRBJ1-5 - TRBV19 TRBD1 TGTGCCAGTAGTACCGGACAGGGGCTTCAGCCCCAGCATTTT CASSTGQGLQPQHF
TRBJ2-3 once TRBV18 - TGTGCCAGCTCACCACCGTGGAGTAGCTTCACAGATACGCAGTATTTT CASSPPWSSFTDTQYF
TRBJ2-3 - TRBV11-2 - TGTGCCAGCAGAACAACAGGGAGAGCTAGCACAGATACGCAGTATTTT CASRTTGRASTDTQYF
TRBJ2-7 - TRBV11-2 - TGTGCCAGCAGCTTAGGGCGGGCGTTCGAGCAGTACTTC CASSLGRAFEQYF
TRBJ2-5 few TRBV5-6 TRBD2 TGTGCCAGCAGCCTCCAGGGAGGGGAGACCCAGTACTTC CASSLQGGETQYF
TRBJ2-7 - TRBV7-2 TRBD1 TGTGCCAGCAGCCCATACAGGGGGCCCTACGAGCAGTACTTC CASSPYRGPYEQYF
TRBJ2-7 - TRBV5-4 - TGTGCCAGCAGTGTACAGGGATACGAGCAGTACTTC CASSVQGYEQYF
TRBJ1-3 - TRBV19 - TGTGCCAGTCGGGACACTGGAAACACCATATATTTT CASRDTGNTIYF
TRBJ2-1 - TRBV2 TRBD2 TGTGCCAGCAGTGTGTCAGCGGGGGTACCCTCCTACAATGAGCAGTTCTTC CASSVSAGVPSYNEQFF
TRBJ2-3 - TRBV6-1 TRBD1 TGTGCCAGCAGTGTTACAGGGGCGAGCACAGATACGCAGTATTTT CASSVTGASTDTQYF
TRBJ2-1 - TRBV27 - TGTGCCAGCAGTTTAGGGAGCTTTAGCTCCTACAATGAGCAGTTCTTC CASSLGSFSSYNEQFF
TRBJ2-3 once TRBV29-1 - TGCAGCGTTGGCCCGCAAACACCGGGGGATACGCAGTATTTT CSVGPQTPGDTQYF
TRBJ1-4 once TRBV4-2 TRBD1 TGTGCCAGCAGCCAGATTGACAGGGTCGAAGAAAAACTGTTTTTT CASSQIDRVEEKLFF
TRBJ1-2 - TRBV5-1 - TGCGCCAGCAGCCTGTCAGAGGGATTTAACTATGGCTACACCTTC CASSLSEGFNYGYTF
TRBJ2-7 - TRBV10-3 TRBD1 TGTGCCATCAGTCCCAGGGACAGGGGTCTCGAGCAGTACTTC CAISPRDRGLEQYF
TRBJ2-7 - TRBV2 - TGTGCCAGCAAGCCAGGGGTCTCCTACGAGCAGTACTTC CASKPGVSYEQYF
TRBJ2-7 - TRBV6-6 - TGTGCCAGCGCCTGGGAGGACACAAACTACGAGCAGTACTTC CASAWEDTNYEQYF
TRBJ1-6 few TRBV27 - TGTGCCAGCAGTCCCGGACAGCACCTTAGCTCCTATAATTCACCCCTCCACTTT CASSPGQHLSSYNSPLHF
TRBJ1-5 - TRBV7-3 - TGTGCCAGCACCTCCAAAGGCGGGAATGACAGAATGACTATTACCATCAATCAGCCCCAGCATTTT CASTSKGGNDRMTITINQPQHF
TRBJ2-5 - TRBV5-1 TRBD2 TGCGCCAGCAGCCCCCGTGGACAGGCGGGGGGGGAGACCCAGTACTTC CASSPRGQAGGETQYF
TRBJ2-1 - TRBV28 TRBD2 TGTGCCAGCAGTGCACTAGCGGGGGGCTCCTACAATGAGCAGTTCTTC CASSALAGGSYNEQFF
TRBJ2-7 - TRBV9 - TGTGCCAGCAGCGTAGAGAGCAGGTCCTACGAGCAGTACTTC CASSVESRSYEQYF
TRBJ1-2 few TRBV2 - TGTGCCAGCTTCTCCGACGGGGTTTTGGGCTATGGCTACACCTTC CASFSDGVLGYGYTF
TRBJ2-1 - TRBV21-1 - TGTGCCAGCAGTAACAGGGGGCTTGAGCAGTTCTTC CASSNRGLEQFF
TRBJ1-1 few TRBV5-8 - TGTGCCAGCAGCTTGGCAGGGACTCTGCACACTGAAGCTTTCTTT CASSLAGTLHTEAFF
TRBJ2-3 once TRBV7-8 - TGTGCCAGCAGCTTTCAGGGCACAGATACGCAGTATTTT CASSFQGTDTQYF
TRBJ1-2 - TRBV6-1 - TGTGCCAGCCCCGGGAGCCTTCGAGACTATGGCTACACCTTC CASPGSLRDYGYTF
TRBJ2-7 - TRBV5-6 - TGTGCCAGCACCAAAAGAGACTGGTCCTACGAGCAGTACTTC CASTKRDWSYEQYF
TRBJ1-1 - TRBV9 TRBD1 TGTGCCAGCAGCCCAAGGACAGGGAGGGAAGCTGAAGCTTTCTTT CASSPRTGREAEAFF
TRBJ2-5 - TRBV2 TRBD1 TGTGCCATTACCGGGACAGGGCTATGGGAGACCCAGTACTTC CAITGTGLWETQYF
TRBJ1-2 few TRBV16 - TGTGCCAGCAGCCAATCGAAGACAGGAAAGGACTACACCTTC CASSQSKTGKDYTF
TRBJ1-1 - TRBV6-1 - TGTGCCAGCAGTGAACGATTACAGAACACTGAAGCTTTCTTT CASSERLQNTEAFF
TRBJ2-7 - TRBV10-1 TRBD1 TGCGCCAGCAGTGATATAGGACAGGGCAGATACGAGCAGTACTTC CASSDIGQGRYEQYF